The entry below describes one T cell receptor (beta chain). Patients of the Seattle cohort, enrolled during active infection, were followed longitudinally. These data come from a study of blood T cell repertoires in COVID-19. Across the study: Italy, Spain and the United States were the sources of the convalescent and acute COVID-19 samples. PBMCs, B-cell-depleted T cells, or T cells provided the cDNA or gDNA that made up the material.

Clones were read by immunoSEQ multiplex PCR, and TCRdb kept only the in-frame ones, dropping some. The data hold nearly 350,000 clones, with over 70% observed a single time. This clonotype was obtained from a woman aged 50 to 60 with COVID-19, enrolled during active disease. What was sequenced was peripheral blood.

CDR3 bases: TGCGCCAGCAGCTTGGTTAGTCCGAGCACAGATACGCAGTATTTT. Translation gives CASSLVSPSTDTQYF. The chain combines TRBV5-1 with TRBJ2-3; D unresolved. The germline gives CDR1 SGHRS, CDR2 YFSETQ. This CDR3 is 15 amino acids long. Trimming cost V 0 bases and J 0 bases, with 8 bases left between them.